These T cell receptor beta chains were read from a single sample in a study of cytomegalovirus exposure and HLA in healthy donors. Clones were read by immunoSEQ multiplex PCR, and TCRdb kept only the in-frame ones, dropping some. The sample has 90,000 to 120,000 clones, around four fifths seen once. Sequencing used PBMCs. The receptors were gathered from a man aged 25 to 40 in good health and CMV-seronegative. Both conserved end residues are part of each CDR3. The order of the fields is CDR3 protein, V gene, J gene.

CDR3 protein: CASSHTSGSGSYEQYF; V gene: TRBV7-9; J gene: TRBJ2-7
CDR3 protein: CASSVNGLSDTQYF; V gene: TRBV9; J gene: TRBJ2-3
CDR3 protein: CASSVGVQGSEKLFF; V gene: TRBV9; J gene: TRBJ1-4
CDR3 protein: CASSQELAGAGTQYF; V gene: TRBV14; J gene: TRBJ2-5
CDR3 protein: CASSFPAGTGVYNEQFF; V gene: TRBV7-9; J gene: TRBJ2-1
CDR3 protein: CASSEGVSGETQYF; V gene: TRBV6-1; J gene: TRBJ2-5
CDR3 protein: CASSQDSGTGELFF; V gene: TRBV18; J gene: TRBJ2-2
CDR3 protein: CASSVSGGAHGELFF; V gene: TRBV7-2; J gene: TRBJ2-2
CDR3 protein: CASSLYRFEGDTQYF; V gene: TRBV11-2; J gene: TRBJ2-3
CDR3 protein: CASSPPTSGGRLDEQFF; V gene: TRBV18; J gene: TRBJ2-1